Listed here are 23 T cell receptor beta chains from one sample, sequenced in a study of blood T cell repertoires in COVID-19. Sequenced by immunoSEQ multiplex PCR; TCRdb stores in-frame clones only, minus some. The repertoire holds over 200,000 clones, roughly 76% seen once, with approximately 5% in the top ten. The sample taken for sequencing was peripheral blood. The receptors here all came from a human donor in a cohort sampled during active COVID-19.

The chain recombines TRBV19 with TRBJ1-3; possibly TRBD1 for D (6 bases). The V gene lost 6 bases and the J gene lost 0 bases, with 12 bases spanning the gap. Looked up from germline, CDR1 is LNHDA and CDR2 is SQIVND (reference sequence). CDR3 length: 15 amino acids. Here the CDR3 reads CASSQSGASGNTIYF. The DNA for the CDR3 is TGTGCCAGTAGCCAATCAGGGGCCTCTGGAAACACCATATATTTT.

CDR3 bases: TGTGCCAGCAGTGAATTAGTTCCTTTGATCGGGCAGCCCCAGCATTTT. This codes for CASSELVPLIGQPQHF. The chain carries TRBV25-1 and TRBJ1-5; D gene uncertain. This CDR3 is built from 16 residues. Trimming removed 1 base from V and 7 bases from J, with 17 bases in between. Germline-derived CDR1 and CDR2 are MGHDK and SYGVNS. Filled out from reference TRBV25-1 and TRBJ1-5, the complete variable domain reads EADIYQTPRYLVIGTGKKITLECSQTMGHDKMYWYQQDPGMELHLIHYSYGVNSTEKGDLSSESTVSRIRTEHFPLTLESARPSHTSQYLCASSELVPLIGQPQHFGDGTRLSIL.

The chain couples TRBV28 to TRBJ2-7, with D tentatively TRBD1 (7 bases). CDR1 and CDR2 (germline): MDHEN, SYDVKM. V was cut by 4 bases and J by 6 bases, with 13 bases left in between. This CDR3 spans 13 amino acids. The CDR3 DNA follows: TGTGCCAGCAGTTCAGGGGGGCGATCCGAGCAGTACTTC. This sequence encodes CASSSGGRSEQYF.

V is TRBV27 and J is TRBJ1-4, with D uncertain. The CDR3 totals 14 residues. Looked up from germline, CDR1 is MNHEY and CDR2 is SMNVEV (reference sequence). Trimming took off 4 bases at V and 4 bases at J, with 10 bases between the two ends. CDR3 in DNA: TGTGCCAGCAGTTCCGGACTGATTAATGAAAAACTGTTTTTT. This gives the protein CASSSGLINEKLFF. The full variable domain, in which reference TRBV27 and TRBJ1-4 provide the parts outside the CDR3, is EAQVTQNPRYLITVTGKKLTVTCSQNMNHEYMSWYRQDPGLGLRQIYYSMNVEVTDKGDVPEGYKVSRKEKRNFPLILESPSPNQTSLYFCASSSGLINEKLFFGSGTQLSVL.

Note on this clone: Other nucleotide sequences from this sample produce the same CDR3. J is TRBJ2-7 and V is TRBV10-3, with D maybe TRBD1 (6 bases). Germline loops: CDR1 ENHRY, CDR2 SYGVKD. The CDR3 sequence is 13 residues long. V was pared by 6 bases and J by 4 bases, with 13 bases between. CDR3 nucleotide sequence: TGTGCCATCAGGGGACAAGGGTTATACGAGCAGTACTTC. Protein: CAIRGQGLYEQYF.

This chain uses TRBV11-2 with TRBJ1-1; 7 bases align to TRBD1. After removal of 5 bases from V and 0 bases from J, the junction contained 6 bases not matched to a gene. CDR3 length equals 15 residues. The germline CDR1 and CDR2 sequences are SGHAT and FQNNGV. The CDR3 loop is CASSVQTGLNTEAFF. CDR3 bases: TGTGCCAGCAGCGTACAGACAGGGTTGAACACTGAAGCTTTCTTT.

The V call is TRBV5-1, the J call TRBJ2-1; TRBD2 matches 12 bases. V lost 0 bases and J lost 7; bases outside the gene matches: 5. The CDR3 sequence is 16 residues long. Germline-derived CDR1 and CDR2 are SGHRS and YFSETQ. The CDR3 DNA is TGCGCCAGCAGCTTGGTTGGACTAGCGGGGTTAAATGAGCAGTTCTTC. This codes for CASSLVGLAGLNEQFF.

CDR3 sequence: CASSLGAEGDQPQHF. The CDR3 DNA follows: TGTGCCAGCAGTTTAGGGGCAGAAGGCGACCAGCCCCAGCATTTT. V gene TRBV28 combines with J gene TRBJ1-5; weak D call: TRBD1 (5 bases). CDR3 size: 15 residues. V lost 2 bases to trimming and J lost 7 bases, with 15 bases between them. The germline V gene encodes CDR1 MDHEN and CDR2 SYDVKM.

The chain employs TRBV11-1 and TRBJ2-7, with TRBD1 matching 9 bases. The germline V gene encodes CDR1 SGHAT and CDR2 FQDESV (reference sequence). This CDR3 has 15 residues. J lost 4 bases, V lost 5 bases, and 9 bases had no gene match. CDR3: CASSNRDRVVYEQYF. CDR3 bases: TGTGCCAGCAGCAACCGGGACAGGGTGGTTTACGAGCAGTACTTC.

This clone was seen only once. The chain employs TRBV11-2 and TRBJ2-7, with D perhaps matching TRBD1 (6 bases). Germline CDR1 is SGHAT and CDR2 is FQNNGV. Trimming cost V 5 bases and J 2 bases, with 10 bases left between them. CDR3 length equals 13 residues. In DNA, the CDR3 is TGTGCCAGCAGCAATAACAGGGCCTACGAGCAGTACTTC. This codes for CASSNNRAYEQYF.

Comments on this clone: The same CDR3 also results from other DNA sequences found in this sample. The chain combines TRBV30 with TRBJ2-7; D not certain. The CDR3 has 11 residues. Trimming took 3 bases from V and 7 from J, leaving 10 bases between them. In germline, CDR1 is GTSNPN, CDR2 SVGIG (reference sequence). The CDR3 DNA is TGTGCCTGGAGCTCCGGCGGAGAGCAGTACTTC. Its protein is CAWSSGGEQYF. The whole variable domain, filled in from reference TRBV30 and TRBJ2-7, reads SQTIHQWPATLVQPVGSPLSLECTVEGTSNPNLYWYRQAAGRGLQLLFYSVGIGQISSEVPQNLSASRPQDRQFILSSKKLLLSDSGFYLCAWSSGGEQYFGPGTRLTVT.

The table lists this clone with a few counts. V and J are TRBV27 and TRBJ2-7, with 8 nucleotides matching TRBD1. Germline V lookup: CDR1 MNHEY, CDR2 SMNVEV (reference sequence). With 9 bases clipped from V and 2 bases from J, the junction kept 12 bases outside the gene matches. The CDR3 has 15 amino acids. CDR3 bases: TGTGCCAGTATCCAGGGGGCTAACTTTCCCTACGAGCAGTACTTC. Protein product: CASIQGANFPYEQYF.

In this sample, this clone turned up a few times. V and J are TRBV9 and TRBJ2-7; weak D call: TRBD1 (6 bases). This CDR3 spans 14 amino acids. In germline, CDR1 is SGDLS, CDR2 YYNGEE. Between the trimmed V and J ends, which lost 4 bases and 5 bases, there was a span of 16 bases. CDR3 sequence (DNA): TGTGCCAGCAGCACTCAGACAGGAGCCAACGAGCAGTACTTC. Residues: CASSTQTGANEQYF. The full variable domain, with the rest looked up from reference TRBV9 and TRBJ2-7, is DSGVTQTPKHLITATGQRVTLRCSPRSGDLSVYWYQQSLDQGLQFLIQYYNGEERAKGNILERFSAQQFPDLHSELNLSSLELGDSALYFCASSTQTGANEQYFGPGTRLTVT.

This clone was seen only once. V and J are TRBV30 and TRBJ2-1; a possible D gene is TRBD1 (8 bases). Trimming removed 4 bases from V and 7 bases from J, with 17 bases in between. From germline, CDR1 is GTSNPN and CDR2 SVGIG (reference sequence). CDR3 length equals 14 residues. The CDR3 sequence: CAWKNRGGWNEQFF. The DNA for the CDR3 is TGTGCCTGGAAGAACAGGGGGGGGTGGAATGAGCAGTTCTTC.

This clone was counted between two and nine times. Other DNA sequences of this sample code for an identical CDR3. The chain joins TRBV11-2 to TRBJ2-7, with D unclear. V lost 5 bases, J lost 0 bases, and 11 bases lay in between. Germline V gene data show CDR1 as SGHAT and CDR2 as FQNNGV. This CDR3 has 14 residues. The chain's CDR3 is CASSIDRSSYEQYF. CDR3 sequence (DNA): TGTGCCAGCAGCATCGACCGGAGCTCCTACGAGCAGTACTTC. Based on the CDR3 plus reference TRBV11-2 and TRBJ2-7, the full variable domain is EAGVAQSPRYKIIEKRQSVAFWCNPISGHATLYWYQQILGQGPKLLIQFQNNGVVDDSQLPKDRFSAERLKGVDSTLKIQPAKLEDSAVYLCASSIDRSSYEQYFGPGTRLTVT.

V is TRBV30 and J is TRBJ1-2, with D possibly being TRBD1 (5 bases). V lost 2 bases, J lost 7 bases, and 14 bases lay in between. The germline V gene has CDR1 GTSNPN and CDR2 SVGIG (reference sequence). This CDR3 is 13 amino acids long. The CDR3 DNA sequence: TGTGCCTGGAGTAGGCAGGGCGAAGGTGGCTACACCTTC. It is translated as CAWSRQGEGGYTF.

The J gene is TRBJ2-7, the V gene TRBV5-1, with TRBD2 identical over 13 bases. This CDR3 has 15 amino acids. The V gene end was trimmed by 2 bases and the J gene end by 3 bases; junction bases not matched to a gene: 2. Looked up from germline, CDR1 is SGHRS and CDR2 is YFSETQ. The CDR3 sequence is CASSLGTSGIYEQYF. The CDR3 bases are TGCGCCAGCAGCTTAGGGACTAGCGGGATCTACGAGCAGTACTTC.

The chain uses TRBV3-1 (or the pseudogene TRBV3-2) and TRBJ1-1; possibly TRBD1 for D (5 bases). The germline V gene encodes CDR1 LGHDT and CDR2 YNNKEL (reference sequence). The CDR3 is made up of 16 amino acids. Trimming stripped 1 base from V and 0 bases from J, with 12 bases between. The DNA of the CDR3 is TGTGCCAGCAGCCAAGGGGGATGGACATTGAACACTGAAGCTTTCTTT. This translates into CASSQGGWTLNTEAFF.

J is TRBJ1-4 and V is TRBV5-1, with 8 nucleotides matching TRBD1. CDR3 size: 14 residues. The V and J ends lost 8 bases and 8 bases, in that order; junction bases with no gene match: 11. Germline loops: CDR1 SGHRS, CDR2 YFSETQ. CDR3 amino acids: CASGTGGSDEKLFF. The CDR3 DNA is TGCGCCAGTGGAACAGGGGGAAGTGACGAAAAACTGTTTTTT.

The chain couples TRBV5-5 to TRBJ1-1; D unresolved. The V gene lost 4 bases and the J gene lost 7 bases, with 11 bases spanning the gap. The CDR3 is 12 amino acids. Germline V gene sequence: CDR1 SGHKS, CDR2 YYEKEE (reference sequence). The CDR3 bases are TGTGCCAGCAGCCTCGGAGTACTTGAAGCTTTCTTT. It yields the protein CASSLGVLEAFF.

The table lists this clone with a count of one. The chain employs TRBV18 and TRBJ1-2; perhaps TRBD1 as D (6 bases). Germline values: CDR1 KGHSH, CDR2 LQKENI. The germline V and J ends were trimmed by 0 bases and 8 bases, with 13 bases remaining between them. This CDR3 comprises 14 residues. The CDR3 sequence is CASSPPGAGEGYTF. CDR3 nucleotides: TGTGCCAGCTCACCACCGGGGGCAGGTGAGGGCTACACCTTC.

This chain joins TRBV10-3 and TRBJ1-2, with 9 bases identical to TRBD1. In germline, CDR1 is ENHRY, CDR2 SYGVKD. The CDR3 has 13 residues. The junction had 6 bases not matched to a gene; V was cut back by 8 bases and J by 5 bases. The CDR3 DNA reads TGTGCCATCGGACAGGGGACAGTTTATGGCTACACCTTC. This codes for CAIGQGTVYGYTF.

The genes are TRBV18 and TRBJ1-1; TRBD1 is a possible D gene (5 bases). The CDR3 runs to 12 residues. Germline lookup yields CDR1 KGHSH and CDR2 LQKENI. Trimming removed 4 bases from V and 6 bases from J, with 9 bases in between. The CDR3 reads CASSRGAAEAFF. In nucleotides, the CDR3 is TGTGCCAGCTCACGTGGGGCAGCTGAAGCTTTCTTT.